This TCR beta chain was obtained from a study of T cell responses to AZD1222 COVID-19 vaccine (dated by TCRdb to about 2021). As for the study more broadly: AZD1222 recipients whose second dose came at about 4 weeks and those whose second dose came at about 12 weeks were combined into one group, since spike-specific TCR depth and breadth did not differ between the two schedules. TCR sequencing was performed for 230 to 250 trial participants, of whom about 200 were given two doses of AZD1222 and around 25 were given two doses of MenACWY control vaccine. Enrollment into the trials was organized by age into subgroups of 18-55, 56-69 and 70-plus years, and those subgroups contained about 160, 30 and 59 TCR-sequenced participants, respectively. Beyond this particular receptor, the publication reports: Conclusions about previously exposed vaccinees are limited because only a handful of AZD1222 recipients were SARS-CoV-2 seropositive at baseline. Reportedly, close to half of the unique spike-specific TCRs recognized epitopes lying outside the regions that are mutated in the B.1.351 and B.1.1.7 variants. In the small 56-69-year group, the increase in depth fell short of significance, most likely because of low power. The whole spike protein was spanned by vaccine-associated CD4 TCRs, and dominant responses were seen in regions 160-218 and 743-854. Participants were mostly white British, with more females than males. The authors suggested clonal diversity may have been underestimated. A significant rise in spike-specific TCR breadth and depth was observed after two AZD1222 doses relative to day 0 and relative to MenACWY recipients. Because no day 14 peak-response samples were available, repertoires were characterized only after the peak T cell response.

Read against the paper, the sample's time point label means: baseline before first vaccination. The vaccinee samples were drawn from two UK trials, COV001 and COV002, one of which was a single-blind randomized controlled phase 2/3 trial testing AZD1222 (ChAdOx1 nCoV-19) in healthy adults. Trial participant PBMC samples were collected at day 0 and day 28 after the second dose for TCRbeta chain sequencing. On this clone itself: Its antigen is unknown. The record has no base qualities; no much larger clone is one base away.

The CDR3 regions of human TCRbeta chains were subjected to immunosequencing. Under the source paper's analysis protocol: Repertoire TCRs were checked for matches against a reference library of SARS-CoV-2-specific TCRs that had been generated using the MIRA antigen-specificity platform. Breadth meant the fraction of unique TCRs that were SARS-CoV-2-associated, whereas depth meant the fraction of total T cells that were SARS-CoV-2-associated. Using the MIRA data, every spike-specific TCR was mapped to the spike region that the TCR reacted to and assigned to either a CD4 or a CD8 class. Log10-transformed breadth and depth values were compared by one-way ANOVA with Sidak's multiple comparisons tests. Not all clones reach the TCRdb copy of this immuneACCESS table, which keeps in-frame sequences only. Checked studies attribute under half of the gap to unresolved V genes and leave the rest unexplained. The D gene and trimming were derived from the DNA, and the V and J assignments and clone size from that table. A total of about 73,000 clones appear in this sample, roughly 88% of them only once. Around 20% of the sample rests with the top ten.

The receptor comes from an adult in good health. The source was peripheral blood, collected on day 0 of AZD1222 vaccination.

The DNA is as follows: TGTGCAAGATCAGGGGGCGGCTACACCTTC. It specifies CARSGGGYTF. The receptor chain draws on TRBV6-4 and TRBJ1-2; the central 8 bases match TRBD1. From the cysteine through the phenylalanine, the CDR3 covers 10 amino acids. The sequence is cut down to CDR3 DNA, 30 bases in frame from base 1. The germline V gene specifies MRHNA as CDR1 and SNTAGT as CDR2.